These 23 T cell receptor beta chains were sequenced from one sample in a study of cytomegalovirus exposure and HLA in healthy donors. In the PCR, 60 Vbeta and 13 Jbeta primers were used. TCRdb's table, derived via immunoSEQ multiplex PCR, lists solely in-frame clones and lacks some. The table records around 200,000 clones, 55% to 65% of them present only once. Sequencing input: PBMCs. These receptors were collected from a man in his forties in good health and CMV-seronegative.

This rearrangement joins TRBV30 to TRBJ1-5; D gene unclear. With 7 bases removed from V and 2 bases from J, the gap between germline ends came to 12 bases. The CDR3 sequence is 13 residues long. Looked up from germline, CDR1 is GTSNPN and CDR2 is SVGIG (reference sequence). CDR3 in amino acids: CASAAGGNQPQHF. CDR3 nucleotide sequence: TGTGCCTCCGCGGCGGGAGGCAATCAGCCCCAGCATTTT.

The chain combines TRBV19 with TRBJ1-1; 9 bases match TRBD1. The CDR3 has 14 residues. The germline gives CDR1 LNHDA, CDR2 SQIVND (reference sequence). V shed 7 bases, J shed 5 bases, and the junction held 8 bases outside the gene matches. CDR3 coding DNA: TGTGCCAGTATTCGGACAGGGGAGAGGACTGAAGCTTTCTTT. Its protein product is CASIRTGERTEAFF.

This clone was observed a handful of times. The CDR3 spells CASSILTGGNYEQYF. The CDR3 bases are TGTGCCAGTAGTATTCTTACGGGCGGGAACTACGAGCAGTACTTC. The V call is TRBV19, the J call TRBJ2-7; D may be TRBD2 (6 bases). Trimming took off 3 bases at V and 3 bases at J, with 15 bases between the two ends. This CDR3 is built from 15 residues. Per the germline V gene, CDR1 is LNHDA and CDR2 is SQIVND (reference sequence).

This chain uses TRBV2 with TRBJ1-1; the D is unclear. This CDR3 contains 13 residues. Trimming shortened V by 8 bases and J by 1 base, and 11 bases separated the two germline ends. Germline CDR1 and CDR2: SNHLY and FYNNEI. The CDR3 DNA reads TGTGCCAGCCTTCGGAGGGAGAACACTGAAGCTTTCTTT. Protein product: CASLRRENTEAFF.

This clone was found a few times. This chain joins TRBV7-6 and TRBJ1-1; TRBD1 matches at 8 bases. The CDR3 is 12 residues long. CDR1 SGHVS and CDR2 FNYEAQ come from the germline V gene. The V gene end was trimmed by 5 bases and the J gene end by 8 bases; junction bases not matched to a gene: 4. CDR3 in amino acids: CASSQGQGEAFF. The CDR3 DNA reads TGTGCCAGCAGCCAAGGACAGGGCGAAGCTTTCTTT.

The chain couples TRBV4-1 to TRBJ2-1; D might be TRBD2 (6 bases). The CDR3 runs 17 residues. Trimming removed 4 bases from V and 0 bases from J, with 16 bases in between. The germline CDR1 and CDR2 sequences are MGHRA and YSYEKL. The CDR3 DNA sequence: TGCGCCAGCAGCCGAACGGAAGCGGGTAGCTCCTACAATGAGCAGTTCTTC. Encoded protein: CASSRTEAGSSYNEQFF.

Remarks on this clone: Other DNA sequences from this sample encode an identical CDR3 as well. The chain is built from TRBV30 and TRBJ2-7, with D perhaps TRBD1 (6 bases). The CDR3 is 11 amino acids. CDR1 and CDR2 (germline): GTSNPN, SVGIG (reference sequence). Trimming took off 0 bases at V and 6 bases at J, with 6 bases between the two ends. CDR3 in DNA: TGTGCCTGGAGTGTACAGGGCGAGCAGTACTTC. It encodes CAWSVQGEQYF.

This chain links TRBV29-1 with TRBJ1-1, with 9 positions matching TRBD1. The junction had 4 bases not matched to a gene; V was cut back by 6 bases and J by 8 bases. The CDR3 runs 11 residues. Germline lookup yields CDR1 SQVTM and CDR2 ANQGSEA. CDR3 region: CSVRQGGEAFF. The CDR3 nucleotides are TGCAGCGTGAGACAGGGGGGGGAAGCTTTCTTT.

This clone appeared a few times. The CDR3 bases are TGCAGCGCACTAGCATCCTACGAGCAGTACTTC. It encodes CSALASYEQYF. The genes are TRBV29-1 and TRBJ2-7; TRBD2 might be the D (6 bases). V was pared by 7 bases and J by 1 base, with 8 bases between. The CDR3 has 11 residues. Germline-derived CDR1 and CDR2 are SQVTM and ANQGSEA.

This clone was seen a handful of times. CDR3 sequence (DNA): TGTGCCAGCAGTCCATGGACAGGGACGAACACTGAAGCTTTCTTT. Translated: CASSPWTGTNTEAFF. V usage is TRBV6-6 and J usage is TRBJ1-1; TRBD1 matches 8 bases. After removal of 5 bases from V and 1 base from J, the junction contained 6 bases not matched to a gene. The CDR3 sequence is 15 residues long. Per germline, CDR1 MNHNY and CDR2 SVGAGI (reference sequence).

This sequence joins TRBV2 and TRBJ2-7; D is uncertain. Germline CDR1 and CDR2: SNHLY and FYNNEI. This CDR3 comprises 12 residues. The germline V and J ends were trimmed by 8 bases and 3 bases, with 11 bases remaining between them. In DNA, the CDR3 is TGTGCCAGCGGCGGCGGATTCTACGAGCAGTACTTC. This gives the protein CASGGGFYEQYF.

This chain uses TRBV7-2 with TRBJ2-1, with D tentatively TRBD2 (5 bases). This CDR3 has 15 amino acids. Trimming cost V 1 base and J 3 bases, with 10 bases left between them. The V gene's germline CDR1 is SGHTA and CDR2 FQGNSA. The CDR3 here is CASSLGGQFYNEQFF. In DNA form, the CDR3 reads TGTGCCAGCAGCTTAGGAGGGCAGTTCTACAATGAGCAGTTCTTC.

The chain links TRBV5-1 to TRBJ1-3; 8 bases line up with TRBD1. The CDR3 loop spans 16 amino acids. The V and J ends lost 3 bases and 4 bases, in that order; junction bases with no gene match: 9. The germline CDR1 and CDR2 sequences are SGHRS and YFSETQ. The CDR3 DNA follows: TGCGCCAGCAGCTCATCAGGGGGCGCAACCGGAAACACCATATATTTT. As protein: CASSSSGGATGNTIYF.

A word on this clone: Other nucleotide sequences in the sample specify the same CDR3. The chain's CDR3 is CASSLRGNQPQHF. CDR3 sequence (DNA): TGTGCCAGCAGCTTAAGAGGCAATCAGCCCCAGCATTTT. This chain links TRBV7-2 with TRBJ1-5; no firm D call. V gave up 2 bases and J gave up 2 bases, with 4 bases separating them. This CDR3 is 13 amino acids long. The germline V gene has CDR1 SGHTA and CDR2 FQGNSA.

The chain joins TRBV9 to TRBJ1-1, with D uncertain. With 3 bases removed from V and 0 bases from J, the gap between germline ends came to 6 bases. The CDR3 extends over 13 amino acids. Germline V lookup: CDR1 SGDLS, CDR2 YYNGEE. As DNA, the CDR3 is TGTGCCAGCAGCGCGACTATGAACACTGAAGCTTTCTTT. Residues: CASSATMNTEAFF.

This chain uses TRBV28 with TRBJ1-2, with D perhaps matching TRBD1 (6 bases). This CDR3 region has 13 residues. The V gene lost 4 bases and the J gene lost 5 bases, with 11 bases spanning the gap. The V gene's germline CDR1 is MDHEN and CDR2 SYDVKM. The CDR3 loop reads CASSSTGKYGYTF. The CDR3 nucleotides read TGTGCCAGCAGTTCCACAGGGAAATATGGCTACACCTTC.

The rearrangement uses TRBV5-5 and TRBJ2-7; 9 bases agree with TRBD1. Germline V gene lookup returns CDR1 SGHKS and CDR2 YYEKEE (reference sequence). This CDR3 is 14 amino acids long. Trimming removed 4 bases from V and 3 bases from J; junction bases left unmatched: 5. The CDR3 sequence is CASSHDRGNYEQYF. The CDR3 DNA is TGTGCCAGCAGCCACGACAGGGGGAACTACGAGCAGTACTTC.

The chain joins TRBV19 to TRBJ2-3, with TRBD1 identical over 9 bases. CDR1 LNHDA and CDR2 SQIVND come from the germline V gene (reference sequence). Unmatched junction bases numbered 7, after V lost 5 bases and J lost 7 bases. The CDR3 loop spans 14 amino acids. The CDR3 loop reads CASSRGQGRHTQYF. In DNA, the CDR3 is TGTGCCAGTAGTCGGGGACAGGGACGACATACGCAGTATTTT.

The chain links TRBV30 to TRBJ2-1, with TRBD2 identical over 10 bases. Per the germline V gene, CDR1 is GTSNPN and CDR2 is SVGIG (reference sequence). Losses at the gene ends were 3 bases for V and 8 bases for J; bases not matched to a gene: 7. The CDR3 sequence is 14 residues long. The CDR3 loop is CAWSTAGGTYEQFF. The DNA of the CDR3 is TGTGCCTGGAGCACAGCGGGGGGGACATATGAGCAGTTCTTC.

This rearrangement joins TRBV5-1 to TRBJ2-5, with 13 bases that match TRBD2. J lost 5 bases, V lost 0 bases, and 7 bases had no gene match. The CDR3 is 17 residues long. Germline CDR1 is SGHRS and CDR2 is YFSETQ. CDR3 region: CASSLGTSGGALETQYF. CDR3 sequence (DNA): TGCGCCAGCAGCTTGGGTACTAGCGGGGGGGCCTTGGAGACCCAGTACTTC.

V gene TRBV7-2 combines with J gene TRBJ1-5, with D perhaps TRBD1 (5 bases). CDR3 length: 15 amino acids. Germline V gives CDR1 SGHTA, CDR2 FQGNSA. V lost 3 bases, J lost 4 bases, and 13 bases lay in between. CDR3 protein: CASSLARGTNQPQHF. In DNA, the CDR3 is TGTGCCAGCAGCTTGGCCCGGGGGACTAATCAGCCCCAGCATTTT.

About this clone: At one end the junction does not follow the germline gene, possibly because of a read error. This chain links TRBV7-9 with TRBJ1-2; TRBD1 aligns across 9 bases. CDR1 and CDR2 from the germline V gene are SEHNR and FQNEAQ (reference sequence). There are 16 residues in the CDR3. The CDR3 is CSSSSDGTGSTYGYTF. In DNA form, the CDR3 reads TGTTCCAGCAGCTCCGACGGGACAGGGTCCACCTATGGCTACACCTTC.

CDR3 region: CASSRLAGVRELFF. The CDR3 nucleotides read TGTGCCAGCAGTAGATTAGCGGGAGTGAGGGAGCTGTTTTTT. This rearrangement joins TRBV6-5 to TRBJ2-2; 9 bases align to TRBD2. Germline V gene data show CDR1 as MNHEY and CDR2 as SVGAGI. This CDR3 has 14 amino acids. V lost 5 bases and J lost 9; bases outside the gene matches: 7.